This T cell receptor beta chain appears in the sequencing data of a study of shared clonotypes between healthy human individuals (dated by TCRdb to about 2020). About the study as a whole: Two women and three men aged 18 to 49 years were included in the cohort. For each donor, three plates each were used for CD4 naive and CD4 memory, two plates were used for CD8 naive, and one plate was used for CD8 memory. The study deeply sequenced blood TCR repertoires of five healthy adults to estimate repertoire size and the extent of clonotype sharing between individuals. To increase sequencing depth and limit assay-specific biases, different laboratories used diverse techniques to prepare libraries and sequence TCR repertoires. Leukapheresis yielded between about 0.9 and 10 billion PBMCs per donor.

Healthy HIV-negative adults with no recently reported acute infections or vaccinations were included as donors. Only Caucasian adults living in Nashville, Tennessee, USA were represented among the donors. CD4+ T cells were enriched by magnetic negative selection, after which naive cells were positively selected on CD45RA and the negative fraction was taken as the memory subset. Blood was obtained by leukapheresis, after which PBMCs were separated by Ficoll-Histopaque density gradient centrifugation and cryopreserved in liquid nitrogen vapor phase. Purity and quantity of every magnetically sorted T cell population were checked by analytical flow cytometry. Genomic DNA was isolated from every sorted fraction and measured by UV absorbance on a Nanodrop 2000c. Overall study outcomes, separate from this receptor: Clonotypes shared by all four sorted-subset donors showed higher generation probabilities than non-shared clonotypes. The genetic and exposure-history diversity represented was limited by the small number of donors. When several donors were compared, the shared fraction of clonotypes was 5% to 6.5% for naive CD4, about 4% for naive CD8, 2% to 2.5% for memory CD4, and around 0.37% for memory CD8. Based on pairwise subsampling, the degree of clonotype sharing among donors was expected to be affected by sequencing depth. Larger estimated clonotype richness was generally found for naive subsets than for memory subsets. Incomplete sequencing was indicated by rarefaction of sorted-subset datasets, despite the large sequencing depth. Only blood was sampled, and tissue TCR repertoires likely differ from those in blood.

As for this clone: Its antigen is not yet known. No base-level quality is on record; no much larger clone is a single base apart.

From its cysteine to its phenylalanine, the CDR3 spans 15 amino acids. Only the CDR3 portion is preserved as DNA: 45 bases, with reading frame beginning at the first base. Between the V and J ends, shortened by 4 bases and 7 bases respectively, the junction contains 20 bases. CDR1 and CDR2, looked up from the germline V gene, are SGHRS and YFSETQ. TCR CDR3 regions were amplified from genomic DNA by multiplex PCR using the deep immunoSEQ assay. Extracted genomic DNA from each cell subset was distributed evenly across all wells of several immunoSEQ 96-well plates, and each plate was treated as a replicate. Each replicate PCR for sorted subsets received about 180 ng genomic DNA, equal to some 32,000 T cell genomes. Purified libraries were measured with a Qubit 3.0 fluorometer, size-checked on a Bioanalyzer 2100, and measured again with the KAPA Library Quantification kit. Each immunoSEQ 96-well plate was sequenced on its own single-read 150-cycle Illumina NextSeq 550 flow cell. Concerning the study's data processing: The immunoSEQ output contained only junctional sequences without quality scores, so filtering could not match that applied to full-length reads. To assign V/J genes and CDR3, sequences were annotated using PyIR, a Python wrapper for IgBLAST v1.9, with IMGT germline references. Reads were filtered out if the reads had weak V/J assignments (E-value above 1e-6), no CDR3, stop codons, out-of-frame junctions, or ambiguous translated residues. V3J clonotypes were defined as sequences sharing the same inferred V gene, J gene, and CDR3 amino acid sequence. Percentage overlap between repertoires was calculated by dividing the number of shared unique clonotypes by the size of the smaller repertoire. Repertoire richness was assessed with RTK rarefaction, the Chao1 estimator, and Recon v2.1 estimates of unobserved clonotypes. Generation probabilities were computed with OLGA for all TCRbeta clonotypes obtained by the gDNA method from four donors. TCRdb provides this immuneACCESS table in a form limited to in-frame rearrangements. Some clones are lacking; in checked studies, under half of them reflect an unresolved V gene, and why the rest are absent is not known. V and J calls and clone size are those listed in that table; D and trimming were worked out from the DNA. The sample table contains 2 million to 3 million clones; only one count was recorded for 85% to 95% of them. 0.14% of the sample rests with the top ten.

The clonotype originates from a man between 18 and 35 years old in good health. The V gene is TRBV5-1 and the J gene is TRBJ2-5, and the D gene may be TRBD2, 6 bases matching. Sequenced material: naive CD4+ T cells sorted from blood. The intended sense of this specimen's cell subset or site label: CD45RA+ positively selected. The DNA sequence is TGCGCCAGCAGCCCTCGGACTACGCCCGATGGGACCCAGTACTTC. Its amino acids are CASSPRTTPDGTQYF. Reference TRBV5-1 and TRBJ2-5 proteins supply the regions before and after the CDR3; the full variable domain is: KAGVTQTPRYLIKTRGQQVTLSCSPISGHRSVSWYQQTPGQGLQFLFEYFSETQRNKGNFPGRFSGRQFSNSRSEMNVSTLELGDSALYLCASSPRTTPDGTQYFGPGTRLLVL.